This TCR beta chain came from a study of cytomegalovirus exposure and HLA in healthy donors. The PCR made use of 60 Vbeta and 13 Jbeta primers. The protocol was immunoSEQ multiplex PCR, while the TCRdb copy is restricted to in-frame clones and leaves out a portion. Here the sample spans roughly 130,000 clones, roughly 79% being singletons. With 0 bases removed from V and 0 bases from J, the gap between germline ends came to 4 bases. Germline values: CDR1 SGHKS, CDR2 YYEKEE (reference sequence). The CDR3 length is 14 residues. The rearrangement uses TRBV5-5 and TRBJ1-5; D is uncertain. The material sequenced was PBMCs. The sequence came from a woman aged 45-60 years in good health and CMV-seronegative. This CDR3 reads CASSLAHSNQPQHF. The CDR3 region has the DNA TGTGCCAGCAGCTTGGCCCATAGCAATCAGCCCCAGCATTTT.